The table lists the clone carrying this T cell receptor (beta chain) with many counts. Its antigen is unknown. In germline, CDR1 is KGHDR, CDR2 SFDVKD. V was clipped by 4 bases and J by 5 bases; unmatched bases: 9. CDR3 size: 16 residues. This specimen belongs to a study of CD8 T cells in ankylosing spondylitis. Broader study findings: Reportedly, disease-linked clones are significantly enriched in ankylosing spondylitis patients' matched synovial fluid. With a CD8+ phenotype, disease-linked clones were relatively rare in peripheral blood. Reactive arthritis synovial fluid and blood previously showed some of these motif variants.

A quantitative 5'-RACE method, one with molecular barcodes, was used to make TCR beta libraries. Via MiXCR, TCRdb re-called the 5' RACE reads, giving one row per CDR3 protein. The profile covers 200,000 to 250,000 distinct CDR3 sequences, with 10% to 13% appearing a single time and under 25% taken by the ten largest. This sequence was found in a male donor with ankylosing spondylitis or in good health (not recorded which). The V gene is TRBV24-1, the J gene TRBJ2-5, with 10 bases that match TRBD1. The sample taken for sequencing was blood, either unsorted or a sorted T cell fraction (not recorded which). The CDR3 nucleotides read TGTGCCACCAGTGACCGGGGACAGGGGTTTGGCGAGACCCAGTACTTC. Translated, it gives CATSDRGQGFGETQYF.